These 25 T cell receptor beta chains were sequenced from one sample in a study of beta chain features in type 1 diabetes. Antigens of these TCRs are unknown. All of the isolated RNA was reverse transcribed, so expressed TCRB transcripts were sequenced. Sequencing used immunoSEQ multiplex PCR; TCRdb keeps in-frame clones, though not all of them. Among about 640,000 clones listed, 9.5% to 15% were seen once. Overall study findings and caveats: All four CD4+ subsets from Type 1 diabetes patients carried moderately but significantly shorter TCRB CDR3s.

Sequencing was done on a sample of naive CD4+ T cells from blood. These receptors all stem from a man aged 30-40 years with type 1 diabetes.

V and J are TRBV7-2 and TRBJ2-3; the D is unclear. With 2 bases removed from V and 3 bases from J, the gap between germline ends came to 12 bases. Germline values: CDR1 SGHTA, CDR2 FQGNSA. The CDR3 consists of 15 residues. The CDR3 DNA reads as TGTGCCAGCAGCTTACGGCCTCAGATGACAGATACGCAGTATTTT. This sequence encodes CASSLRPQMTDTQYF.

In regard to this clone: This sample includes further DNA sequences coding for the same CDR3. The V gene is TRBV7-2, the J gene TRBJ1-2; no clear D. This CDR3 is built from 12 residues. V was clipped by 3 bases and J by 4 bases, with 6 bases between them. Germline CDR1 and CDR2: SGHTA and FQGNSA. The CDR3 coding sequence is TGTGCCAGCAGCTTGGGGATCTATGGCTACACCTTC. It specifies CASSLGIYGYTF.

Only a few counts were recorded for this clone. The chain uses TRBV29-1 and TRBJ2-1; D gene ambiguous. The CDR3 runs 15 residues. Germline-derived CDR1 and CDR2 are SQVTM and ANQGSEA. V was trimmed by 4 bases and J by 0 bases, leaving 13 bases between them. The CDR3 coding sequence is TGCAGCGTTGTATCGGGCTCGAGCTCCTACAATGAGCAGTTCTTC. Translating it yields CSVVSGSSSYNEQFF.

The V gene is TRBV9, the J gene TRBJ2-5; 8 nucleotides align to TRBD1. The CDR3 loop spans 18 amino acids. Germline-derived CDR1 and CDR2 are SGDLS and YYNGEE. V shed 0 bases and J 2 bases; nucleotides not matched to a gene: 12. The chain's CDR3 is CASSVDPNFHRGQETQYF. Written as DNA, the CDR3 is TGTGCCAGCAGCGTAGACCCAAATTTTCACAGGGGGCAAGAGACCCAGTACTTC.

The chain recombines TRBV14 with TRBJ1-2; D is undetermined. Germline assignment: CDR1 SGHDN and CDR2 FVKESK. This CDR3 spans 13 amino acids. Trimming pared 1 base from V and 6 bases from J, leaving 9 bases between. The CDR3 DNA reads as TGTGCCAGCAGCCAAGTTCAGGATCATGGCTACACCTTC. Protein product: CASSQVQDHGYTF.

This chain uses TRBV10-3 with TRBJ2-1; TRBD1 is a possible D gene (5 bases). The CDR3 is 14 amino acids. V was shortened by 4 bases and J by 7 bases, with 14 bases between the two germline ends. Germline values: CDR1 ENHRY, CDR2 SYGVKD. This CDR3 reads CAISGGPTQNEQFF. In DNA form, the CDR3 reads TGTGCCATCAGTGGGGGCCCCACCCAGAATGAGCAGTTCTTC.

Only a few counts were recorded for this clone. V gene TRBV7-9 combines with J gene TRBJ2-1; 9 nucleotides align to TRBD1. The CDR3 consists of 15 residues. Germline V gives CDR1 SEHNR, CDR2 FQNEAQ (reference sequence). V was pared by 3 bases and J by 7 bases, with 7 bases of the junction left unmatched. CDR3: CASSLGDRVANEQFF. The DNA of the CDR3 is TGTGCCAGCAGCTTGGGGGACAGGGTAGCGAATGAGCAGTTCTTC.

With respect to this clone: This sample includes further DNA sequences coding for the same CDR3. The rearrangement joins TRBV16 to TRBJ2-7; TRBD1 might be the D (6 bases). Germline assignment: CDR1 KGHSY and CDR2 FQNENV. The length of the CDR3 is 13 residues. The germline V and J ends were trimmed by 6 bases and 4 bases, with 13 bases remaining between them. As DNA, the CDR3 is TGTGCCAGCAGTCAAACAGGGATTTACGAGCAGTACTTC. This codes for CASSQTGIYEQYF.

This clone appeared a few times. The chain uses TRBV28 and TRBJ1-2, with D perhaps matching TRBD1 (5 bases). CDR1 MDHEN and CDR2 SYDVKM come from the germline V gene. The CDR3 has 17 amino acids. Trimming removed 1 base from V and 4 bases from J, with 19 bases in between. The CDR3 sequence: CASSLLEGITEPYGYTF. DNA for the CDR3: TGTGCCAGCAGTTTATTGGAGGGGATAACAGAACCCTATGGCTACACCTTC.

This clone appeared a few times. The chain carries TRBV6-6 and TRBJ1-1; D is undetermined. This CDR3 region has 11 residues. V dropped 2 bases and J dropped 12 bases, with 10 bases sitting between them. Per germline, CDR1 MNHNY and CDR2 SVGAGI (reference sequence). The CDR3 here is CASSYEGRSFF. CDR3 bases: TGTGCCAGCAGTTACGAGGGTCGGTCTTTCTTT.

This clone occurred a few times. This chain connects TRBV6-6 to TRBJ2-3; weak D call: TRBD1 (6 bases). Germline CDR1 and CDR2: MNHNY and SVGAGI (reference sequence). The CDR3 is 14 residues long. The germline V and J ends were trimmed by 7 bases and 2 bases, with 13 bases remaining between them. This chain's CDR3 is CASTSRTDTDTQYF. The CDR3 nucleotides are TGTGCCAGCACCTCTAGGACAGACACAGATACGCAGTATTTT.

This clone was seen only a few times. The genes are TRBV7-8 and TRBJ2-5, with D hard to call. Germline CDR1 is SGHVS and CDR2 is FQNEAQ. The CDR3 sequence is 12 residues long. V was pared by 3 bases and J by 8 bases, with 10 bases between. The CDR3: CASSFESNTQYF. The CDR3 DNA reads TGTGCCAGCAGCTTTGAAAGCAATACCCAGTACTTC.

This clone was counted a few times. The chain employs TRBV6-5 and TRBJ2-3; D possibly corresponds to TRBD2 (6 bases). Looked up from germline, CDR1 is MNHEY and CDR2 is SVGAGI. The CDR3 runs to 16 residues. V lost 1 base, J lost 7 bases, and 18 bases lay in between. The CDR3 sequence is CASSYWTGTVGNTQYF. In DNA, the CDR3 is TGTGCCAGCAGTTACTGGACTGGGACTGTCGGGAATACGCAGTATTTT.

There are a few counts of this clone. This chain uses TRBV18 with TRBJ2-7, with 7 bases lining up with TRBD1. Germline CDR1 is KGHSH and CDR2 is LQKENI. The length of the CDR3 is 14 residues. The junction had 7 bases not matched to a gene; V was cut back by 3 bases and J by 5 bases. The CDR3 region has the DNA TGTGCCAGCTCACCCGCGACAGGGTTCGACGAGCAGTACTTC. Its translation: CASSPATGFDEQYF.

The chain joins TRBV11-2 to TRBJ2-1; 9 bases line up with TRBD1. J gave up 5 bases and V 5 bases, and 4 bases lay outside the gene matches. CDR3 length equals 14 residues. Germline loops: CDR1 SGHAT, CDR2 FQNNGV. CDR3: CASSKGQGNNEQFF. In DNA form, the CDR3 reads TGTGCCAGCAGCAAAGGACAGGGGAACAATGAGCAGTTCTTC.

The chain employs TRBV28 and TRBJ2-1; tentatively, D is TRBD2 (6 bases). Trimming took off 1 base at V and 4 bases at J, with 14 bases between the two ends. Germline V lookup: CDR1 MDHEN, CDR2 SYDVKM. This CDR3 is built from 16 residues. This CDR3 reads CASSLSSSGSYNEQFF. The CDR3 DNA follows: TGTGCCAGCAGTTTATCGAGCAGCGGGTCTTACAATGAGCAGTTCTTC.

The V call is TRBV7-6, the J call TRBJ1-1; TRBD1 agrees at 9 bases. The CDR3 is made up of 14 amino acids. CDR1 SGHVS and CDR2 FNYEAQ come from the germline V gene. The trim removed 5 bases at V and 5 bases at J, leaving 6 bases unmatched. CDR3 bases: TGTGCCAGCAGCCGGGGGACAGGGCGTACTGAAGCTTTCTTT. Translated: CASSRGTGRTEAFF.

This clone turned up a few times. The J gene is TRBJ2-5, the V gene TRBV4-2, with 7 bases aligning to TRBD2. Per the germline V gene, CDR1 is LGHNA and CDR2 is YNFKEQ. The CDR3 runs 19 residues. After removal of 2 bases from V and 3 bases from J, the junction contained 18 bases not matched to a gene. CDR3 amino acids: CASSQSLGEAGFTEETQYF. CDR3 DNA: TGTGCCAGCAGCCAAAGCTTGGGGGAAGCGGGGTTCACCGAAGAGACCCAGTACTTC.

The rearrangement joins TRBV15 to TRBJ2-2, with D maybe TRBD1 (6 bases). V lost 1 base to trimming and J lost 1 base, with 10 bases between them. The CDR3 sequence is 16 residues long. CDR1 and CDR2 (germline): LNHNV, YYDKDF (reference sequence). CDR3 amino acids: CATSRGPDRNTGELFF. The CDR3 DNA reads TGTGCCACCAGCAGAGGTCCGGACAGGAACACCGGGGAGCTGTTTTTT.

The V gene is TRBV14, the J gene TRBJ2-7; a possible D gene is TRBD2 (5 bases). The CDR3 totals 12 residues. Germline V gives CDR1 SGHDN, CDR2 FVKESK. Trimming cost V 1 base and J 6 bases, with 7 bases left between them. The CDR3 bases are TGTGCCAGCAGCCAAGTAGCGTTCGAGCAGTACTTC. The encoded protein is CASSQVAFEQYF.

In this sample, this clone turned up a few times. The V gene is TRBV5-1, the J gene TRBJ2-4; D not resolved. The CDR3 runs to 15 residues. Trimming took 4 bases from V and 0 from J, leaving 11 bases between them. In germline, CDR1 is SGHRS, CDR2 YFSETQ. CDR3 DNA: TGCGCCAGCAGCCCACAGACACTAGCCAAAAACATTCAGTACTTC. The encoded protein is CASSPQTLAKNIQYF.

The V gene is TRBV9, the J gene TRBJ2-2; TRBD2 matches 7 bases. Germline V gene sequence: CDR1 SGDLS, CDR2 YYNGEE. The CDR3 length is 14 residues. V lost 6 bases and J lost 8; bases outside the gene matches: 10. CDR3 amino acids: CASNQAGFVGELFF. DNA for the CDR3: TGTGCCAGCAATCAAGCGGGGTTCGTGGGGGAGCTGTTTTTT.

V is TRBV5-6 and J is TRBJ2-5, with 8 bases lining up with TRBD1. The germline gives CDR1 SGHDT, CDR2 YYEEEE. V was clipped by 2 bases and J by 4 bases; unmatched bases: 10. This CDR3 is built from 16 residues. CDR3 region: CASSLIRGQGRETQYF. DNA of the CDR3: TGTGCCAGCAGCTTAATTAGAGGACAGGGCCGAGAGACCCAGTACTTC.

This clone was picked up a small number of times. The genes are TRBV6-5 and TRBJ1-1; D gene uncertain. This CDR3 has 13 amino acids. Trimming left V 7 bases short and J 4 bases short, with 13 bases between. Germline V lookup: CDR1 MNHEY, CDR2 SVGAGI. The CDR3 sequence is CASTVTDLTEAFF. The CDR3, as DNA: TGTGCCAGCACCGTAACGGATCTCACTGAAGCTTTCTTT.

This clone was seen a few times. This chain uses TRBV9 with TRBJ1-2; 8 bases fit TRBD1. Germline trimming cut 5 bases from V and 7 bases from J; bases unmatched to any gene: 13. Germline V gene data show CDR1 as SGDLS and CDR2 as YYNGEE. This CDR3 has 15 amino acids. CDR3 residues: CASRVIPTGVAGYTF. The CDR3 coding sequence is TGTGCCAGCAGGGTCATCCCGACAGGGGTGGCTGGCTACACCTTC.